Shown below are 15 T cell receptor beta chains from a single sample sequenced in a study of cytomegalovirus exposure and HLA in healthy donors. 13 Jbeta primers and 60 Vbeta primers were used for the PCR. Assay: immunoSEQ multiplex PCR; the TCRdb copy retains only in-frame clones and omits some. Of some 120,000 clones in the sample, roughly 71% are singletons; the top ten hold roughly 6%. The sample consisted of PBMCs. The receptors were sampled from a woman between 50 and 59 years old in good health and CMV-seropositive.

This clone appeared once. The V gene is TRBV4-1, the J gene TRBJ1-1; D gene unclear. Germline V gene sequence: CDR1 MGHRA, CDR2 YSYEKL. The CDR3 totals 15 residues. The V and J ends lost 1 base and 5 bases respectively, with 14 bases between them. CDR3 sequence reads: CASSQGHGGETEAFF. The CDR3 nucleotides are TGCGCCAGCAGCCAAGGACATGGCGGGGAAACTGAAGCTTTCTTT.

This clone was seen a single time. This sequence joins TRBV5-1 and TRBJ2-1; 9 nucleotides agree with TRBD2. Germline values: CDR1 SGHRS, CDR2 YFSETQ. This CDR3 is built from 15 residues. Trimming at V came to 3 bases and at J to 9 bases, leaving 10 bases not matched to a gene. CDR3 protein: CASSSTSGLQAEQFF. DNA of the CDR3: TGCGCCAGCAGCTCGACTAGCGGACTACAAGCTGAGCAGTTCTTC.

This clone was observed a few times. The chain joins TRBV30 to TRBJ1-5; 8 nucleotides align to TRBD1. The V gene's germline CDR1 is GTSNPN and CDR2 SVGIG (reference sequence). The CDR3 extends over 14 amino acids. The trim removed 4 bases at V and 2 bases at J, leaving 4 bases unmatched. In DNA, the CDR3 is TGTGCCTGGACCGACAGGGGAGGCAATCAGCCCCAGCATTTT. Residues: CAWTDRGGNQPQHF.

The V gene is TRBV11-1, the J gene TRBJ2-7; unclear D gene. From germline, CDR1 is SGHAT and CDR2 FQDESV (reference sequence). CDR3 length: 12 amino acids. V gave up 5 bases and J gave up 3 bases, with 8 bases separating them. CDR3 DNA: TGTGCCAGCAGCCAGGTGGGCTACGAGCAGTACTTC. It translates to CASSQVGYEQYF.

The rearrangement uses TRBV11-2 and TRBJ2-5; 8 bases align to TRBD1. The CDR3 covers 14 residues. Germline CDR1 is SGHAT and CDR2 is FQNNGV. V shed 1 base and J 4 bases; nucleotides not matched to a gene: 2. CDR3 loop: CASSLGTGLETQYF. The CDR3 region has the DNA TGTGCCAGCAGCTTAGGGACAGGGTTAGAGACCCAGTACTTC.

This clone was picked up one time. For the CDR3, the DNA is TGCGCCAGCAGCTTGGGGAGCGGAGGGGATACGCAGTATTTT. It encodes CASSLGSGGDTQYF. The chain employs TRBV5-1 and TRBJ2-3, with TRBD2 as a possible D gene (6 bases). The CDR3 covers 14 residues. Trimming stripped 0 bases from V and 6 bases from J, with 11 bases between. Germline V gene lookup returns CDR1 SGHRS and CDR2 YFSETQ.

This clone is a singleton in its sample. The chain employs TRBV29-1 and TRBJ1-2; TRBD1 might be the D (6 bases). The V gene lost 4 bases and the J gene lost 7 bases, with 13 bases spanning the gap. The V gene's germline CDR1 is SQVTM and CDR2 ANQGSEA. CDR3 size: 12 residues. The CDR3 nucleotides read TGCAGCGTTGTAACGGGGGGCCCTGGCTACACCTTC. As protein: CSVVTGGPGYTF.

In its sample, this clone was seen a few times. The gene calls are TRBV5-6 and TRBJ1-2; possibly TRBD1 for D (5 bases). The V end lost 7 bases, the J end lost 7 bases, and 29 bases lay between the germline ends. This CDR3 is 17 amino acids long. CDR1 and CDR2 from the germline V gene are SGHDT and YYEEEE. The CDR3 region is CASRSGGVGREVRGYTF. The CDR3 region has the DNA TGTGCCAGCCGCTCTGGGGGAGTAGGGAGGGAAGTCCGTGGCTACACCTTC.

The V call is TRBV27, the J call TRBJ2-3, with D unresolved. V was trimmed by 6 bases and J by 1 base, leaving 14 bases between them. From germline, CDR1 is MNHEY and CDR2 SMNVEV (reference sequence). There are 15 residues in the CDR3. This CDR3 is CASRALLGGTDTQYF. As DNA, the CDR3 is TGTGCCAGCAGGGCTCTTTTGGGCGGCACAGATACGCAGTATTTT.

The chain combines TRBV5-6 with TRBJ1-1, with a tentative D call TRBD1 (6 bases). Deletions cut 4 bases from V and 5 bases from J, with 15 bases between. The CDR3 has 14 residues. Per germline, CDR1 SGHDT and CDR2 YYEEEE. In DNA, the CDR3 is TGTGCCAGCAGCCAGACAGGAATCCTTACTGAAGCTTTCTTT. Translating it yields CASSQTGILTEAFF.

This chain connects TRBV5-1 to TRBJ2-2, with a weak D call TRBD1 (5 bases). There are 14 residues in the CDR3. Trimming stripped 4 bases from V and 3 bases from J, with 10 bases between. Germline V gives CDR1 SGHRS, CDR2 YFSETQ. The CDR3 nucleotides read TGCGCCAGCAGCGGCAGGGTGGACACCGGGGAGCTGTTTTTT. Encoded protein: CASSGRVDTGELFF.

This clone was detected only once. The CDR3 protein is CASTQNTEAFF. The DNA for the CDR3 is TGTGCCTCCACACAGAACACTGAAGCTTTCTTT. The chain combines TRBV30 with TRBJ1-1; the D is unclear. Germline CDR1 is GTSNPN and CDR2 is SVGIG (reference sequence). The CDR3 spans 11 residues. V dropped 7 bases and J dropped 1 base, with 7 bases sitting between them.

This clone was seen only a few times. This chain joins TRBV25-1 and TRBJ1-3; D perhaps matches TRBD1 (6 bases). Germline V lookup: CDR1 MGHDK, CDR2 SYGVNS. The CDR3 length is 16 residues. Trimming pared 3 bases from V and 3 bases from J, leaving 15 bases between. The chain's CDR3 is CASSDPAGADGNTIYF. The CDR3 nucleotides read TGTGCCAGCAGTGACCCCGCGGGGGCTGATGGAAACACCATATATTTT. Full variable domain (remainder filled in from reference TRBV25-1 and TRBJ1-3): EADIYQTPRYLVIGTGKKITLECSQTMGHDKMYWYQQDPGMELHLIHYSYGVNSTEKGDLSSESTVSRIRTEHFPLTLESARPSHTSQYLCASSDPAGADGNTIYFGEGSWLTVV.

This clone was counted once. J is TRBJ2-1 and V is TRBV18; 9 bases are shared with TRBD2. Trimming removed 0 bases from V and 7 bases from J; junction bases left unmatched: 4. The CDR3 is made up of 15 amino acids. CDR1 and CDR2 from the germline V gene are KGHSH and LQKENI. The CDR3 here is CASSPPSGGLNEQFF. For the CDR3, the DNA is TGTGCCAGCTCACCACCTAGCGGGGGCCTAAATGAGCAGTTCTTC.

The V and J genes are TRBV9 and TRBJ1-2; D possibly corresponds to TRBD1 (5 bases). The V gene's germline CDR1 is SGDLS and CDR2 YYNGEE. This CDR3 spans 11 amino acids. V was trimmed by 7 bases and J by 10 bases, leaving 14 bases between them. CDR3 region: CASLSQGNYTF. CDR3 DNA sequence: TGTGCCAGCCTGAGCCAGGGAAACTACACCTTC.